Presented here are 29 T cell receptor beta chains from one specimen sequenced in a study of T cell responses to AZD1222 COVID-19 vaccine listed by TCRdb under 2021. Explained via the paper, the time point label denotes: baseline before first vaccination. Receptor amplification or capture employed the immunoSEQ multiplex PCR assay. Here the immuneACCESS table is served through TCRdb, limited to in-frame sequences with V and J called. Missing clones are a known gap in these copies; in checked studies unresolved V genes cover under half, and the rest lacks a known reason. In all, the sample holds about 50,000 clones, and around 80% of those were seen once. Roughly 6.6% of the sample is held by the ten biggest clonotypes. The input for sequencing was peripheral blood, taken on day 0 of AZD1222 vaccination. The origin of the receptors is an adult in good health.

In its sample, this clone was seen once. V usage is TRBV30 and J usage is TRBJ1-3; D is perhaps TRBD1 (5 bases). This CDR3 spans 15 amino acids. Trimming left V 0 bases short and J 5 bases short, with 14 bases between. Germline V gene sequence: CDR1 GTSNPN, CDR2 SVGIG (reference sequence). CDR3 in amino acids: CAWSVKQGDRNTIYF. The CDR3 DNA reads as TGTGCCTGGAGTGTAAAGCAGGGTGACAGAAACACCATATATTTT.

The CDR3 nucleotides read TGTGCCAGTAGAATACAGGGGCACACCGGGGAGCTGTTTTTT. Translated, it gives CASRIQGHTGELFF. This rearrangement joins TRBV6-5 to TRBJ2-2; 7 positions agree with TRBD1. The CDR3 runs to 14 residues. Germline V gene sequence: CDR1 MNHEY, CDR2 SVGAGI. V lost 9 bases and J lost 3; bases outside the gene matches: 7.

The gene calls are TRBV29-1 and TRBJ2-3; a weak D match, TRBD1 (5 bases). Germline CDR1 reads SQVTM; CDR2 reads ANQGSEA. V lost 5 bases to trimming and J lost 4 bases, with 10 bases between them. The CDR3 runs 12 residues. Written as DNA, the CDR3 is TGCAGCGTTATCCAGGGCCCAGATACGCAGTATTTT. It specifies CSVIQGPDTQYF.

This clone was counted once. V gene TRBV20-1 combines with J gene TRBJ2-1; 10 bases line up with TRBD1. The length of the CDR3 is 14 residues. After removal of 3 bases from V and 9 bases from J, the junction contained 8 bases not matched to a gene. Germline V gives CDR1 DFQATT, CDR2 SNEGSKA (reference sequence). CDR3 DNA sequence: TGCAGTGCTAGTGTGGACAGGGGGACGGGTGAGCAGTTCTTC. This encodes CSASVDRGTGEQFF.

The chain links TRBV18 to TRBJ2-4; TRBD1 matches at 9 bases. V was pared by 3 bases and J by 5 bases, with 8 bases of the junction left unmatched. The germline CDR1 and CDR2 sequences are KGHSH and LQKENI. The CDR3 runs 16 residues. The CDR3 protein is CASSPPNRGLQNIQYF. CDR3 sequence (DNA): TGTGCCAGCTCACCTCCCAACAGGGGGCTGCAAAACATTCAGTACTTC.

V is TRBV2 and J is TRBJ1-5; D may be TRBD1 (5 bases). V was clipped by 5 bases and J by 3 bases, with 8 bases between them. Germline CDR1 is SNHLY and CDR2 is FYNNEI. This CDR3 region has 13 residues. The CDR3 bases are TGTGCCAGCAGTAGGACACCCAATCAGCCCCAGCATTTT. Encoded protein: CASSRTPNQPQHF.

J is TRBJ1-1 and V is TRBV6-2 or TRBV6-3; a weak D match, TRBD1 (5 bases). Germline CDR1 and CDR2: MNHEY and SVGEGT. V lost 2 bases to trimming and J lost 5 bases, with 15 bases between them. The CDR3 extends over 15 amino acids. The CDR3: CASSYKLGHETEAFF. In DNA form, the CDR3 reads TGTGCCAGCAGTTACAAATTGGGGCACGAAACTGAAGCTTTCTTT.

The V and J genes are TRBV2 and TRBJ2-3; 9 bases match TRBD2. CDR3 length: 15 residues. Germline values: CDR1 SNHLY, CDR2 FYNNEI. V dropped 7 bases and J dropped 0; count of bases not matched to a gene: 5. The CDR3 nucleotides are TGTGCCAGCACGCGGGGGGGCCAGAGCACAGATACGCAGTATTTT. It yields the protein CASTRGGQSTDTQYF.

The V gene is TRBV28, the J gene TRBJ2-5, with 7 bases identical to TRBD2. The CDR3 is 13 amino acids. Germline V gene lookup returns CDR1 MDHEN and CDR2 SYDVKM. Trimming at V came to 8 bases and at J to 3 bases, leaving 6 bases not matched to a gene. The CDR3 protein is CASQGGGEETQYF. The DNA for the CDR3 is TGTGCCAGCCAGGGTGGGGGGGAAGAGACCCAGTACTTC.

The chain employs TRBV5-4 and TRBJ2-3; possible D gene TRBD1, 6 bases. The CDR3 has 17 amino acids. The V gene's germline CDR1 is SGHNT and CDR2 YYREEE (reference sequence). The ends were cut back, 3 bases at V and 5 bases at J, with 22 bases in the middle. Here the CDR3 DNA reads TGTGCCAGCAGCTACACCATTAACAGGGTTTTCATAGATACGCAGTATTTT. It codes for CASSYTINRVFIDTQYF.

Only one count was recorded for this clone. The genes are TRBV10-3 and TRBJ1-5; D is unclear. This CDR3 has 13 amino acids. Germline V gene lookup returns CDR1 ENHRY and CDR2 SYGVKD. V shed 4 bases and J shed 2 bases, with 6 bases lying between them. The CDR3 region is CAISGGGNQPQHF. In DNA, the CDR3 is TGTGCCATCAGTGGGGGAGGCAATCAGCCCCAGCATTTT.

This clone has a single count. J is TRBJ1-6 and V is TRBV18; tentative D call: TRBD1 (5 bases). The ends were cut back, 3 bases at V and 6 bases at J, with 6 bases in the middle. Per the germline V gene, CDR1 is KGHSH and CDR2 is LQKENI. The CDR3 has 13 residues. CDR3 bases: TGTGCCAGCTCACCGGGACGTAATTCACCCCTCCACTTT. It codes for CASSPGRNSPLHF.

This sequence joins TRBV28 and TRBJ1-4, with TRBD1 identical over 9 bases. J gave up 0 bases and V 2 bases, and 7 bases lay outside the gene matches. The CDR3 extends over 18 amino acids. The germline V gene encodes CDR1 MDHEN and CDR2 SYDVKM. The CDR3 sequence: CASSLPGQGFATNEKLFF. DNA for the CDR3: TGTGCCAGCAGTTTACCGGGACAGGGCTTTGCAACTAATGAAAAACTGTTTTTT.

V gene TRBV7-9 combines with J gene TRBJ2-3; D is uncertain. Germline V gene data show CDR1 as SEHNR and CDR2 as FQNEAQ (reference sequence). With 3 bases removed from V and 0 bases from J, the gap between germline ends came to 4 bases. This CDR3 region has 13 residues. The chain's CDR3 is CASSFMSTDTQYF. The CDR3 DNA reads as TGTGCCAGCAGCTTCATGAGCACAGATACGCAGTATTTT.

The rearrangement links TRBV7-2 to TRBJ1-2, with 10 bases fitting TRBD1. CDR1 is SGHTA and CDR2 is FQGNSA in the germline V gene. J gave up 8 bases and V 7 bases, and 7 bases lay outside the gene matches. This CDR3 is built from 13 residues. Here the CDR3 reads CASTSGTGAGYTF. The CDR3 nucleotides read TGTGCCAGCACCTCCGGGACAGGGGCCGGCTACACCTTC.

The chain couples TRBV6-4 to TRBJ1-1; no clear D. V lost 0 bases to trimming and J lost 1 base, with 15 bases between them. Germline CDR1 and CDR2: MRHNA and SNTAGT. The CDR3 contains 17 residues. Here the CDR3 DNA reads TGTGCCAGCAGTGACTCGAAGGTAAACAGATCGAACACTGAAGCTTTCTTT. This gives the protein CASSDSKVNRSNTEAFF.

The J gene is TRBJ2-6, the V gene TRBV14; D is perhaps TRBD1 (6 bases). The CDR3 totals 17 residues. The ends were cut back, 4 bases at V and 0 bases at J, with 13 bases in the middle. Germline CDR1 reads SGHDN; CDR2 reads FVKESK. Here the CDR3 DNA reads TGTGCCAGCAGCCCCGGGACAAGGATCTCTGGGGCCAACGTCCTGACTTTC. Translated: CASSPGTRISGANVLTF.

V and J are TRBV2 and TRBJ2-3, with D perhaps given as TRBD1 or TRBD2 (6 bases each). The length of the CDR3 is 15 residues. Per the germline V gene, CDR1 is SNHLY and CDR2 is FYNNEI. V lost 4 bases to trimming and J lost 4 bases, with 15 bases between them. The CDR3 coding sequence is TGTGCCAGCAGTGGACCCGGGGGCATGGCAGATACGCAGTATTTT. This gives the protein CASSGPGGMADTQYF.

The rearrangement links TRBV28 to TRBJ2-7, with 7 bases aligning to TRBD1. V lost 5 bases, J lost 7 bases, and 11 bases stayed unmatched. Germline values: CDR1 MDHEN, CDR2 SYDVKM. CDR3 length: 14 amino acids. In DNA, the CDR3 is TGTGCCAGCAGTCTCCTGACAGGGCGTAGGGAGCAGTACTTC. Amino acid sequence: CASSLLTGRREQYF.

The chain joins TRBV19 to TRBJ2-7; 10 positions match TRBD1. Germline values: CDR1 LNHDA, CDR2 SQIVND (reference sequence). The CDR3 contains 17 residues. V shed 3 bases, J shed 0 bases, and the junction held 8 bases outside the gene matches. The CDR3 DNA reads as TGTGCCAGTAGTATGCGACAGGGGGCAAATGGCTCCTACGAGCAGTACGTC. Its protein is CASSMRQGANGSYEQYV.

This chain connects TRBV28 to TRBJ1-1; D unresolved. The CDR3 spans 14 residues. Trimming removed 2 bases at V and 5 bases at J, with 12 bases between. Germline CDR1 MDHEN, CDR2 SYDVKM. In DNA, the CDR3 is TGTGCCAGCAGTTTAGGGCCCCTAGGGACTGAAGCTTTCTTT. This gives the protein CASSLGPLGTEAFF.

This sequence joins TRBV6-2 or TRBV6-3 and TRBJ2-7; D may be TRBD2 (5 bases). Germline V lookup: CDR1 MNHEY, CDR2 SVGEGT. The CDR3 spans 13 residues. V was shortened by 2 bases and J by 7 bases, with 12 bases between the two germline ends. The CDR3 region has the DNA TGTGCCAGCAGTTACCGGGCCGGGGAGGAGCAGTACTTC. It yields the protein CASSYRAGEEQYF.

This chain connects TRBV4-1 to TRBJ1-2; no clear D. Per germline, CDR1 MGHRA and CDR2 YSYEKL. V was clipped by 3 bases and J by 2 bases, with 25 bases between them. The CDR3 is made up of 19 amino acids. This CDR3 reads CASSQPFEMRKGSNYGYTF. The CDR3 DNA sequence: TGCGCCAGCAGCCAGCCCTTTGAGATGAGGAAAGGGTCAAACTATGGCTACACCTTC.

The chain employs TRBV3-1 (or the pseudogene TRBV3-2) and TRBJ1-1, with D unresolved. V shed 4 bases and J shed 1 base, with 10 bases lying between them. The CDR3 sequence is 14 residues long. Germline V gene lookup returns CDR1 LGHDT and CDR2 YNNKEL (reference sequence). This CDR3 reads CASSPTDQNTEAFF. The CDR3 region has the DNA TGTGCCAGCAGCCCGACGGATCAGAACACTGAAGCTTTCTTT.

CDR3 residues: CASSSGTSGGEQYF. Here the CDR3 DNA reads TGTGCCAGCAGCTCCGGGACTAGCGGTGGCGAGCAGTACTTC. The rearrangement joins TRBV7-3 to TRBJ2-7; 11 bases agree with TRBD2. With V trimmed by 4 bases and J by 6 bases, 5 bases remained unmatched. Germline V gene sequence: CDR1 SGHTA, CDR2 FQGTGA. CDR3 length: 14 amino acids.

The CDR3 loop reads CSVDRGRLETQYF. In DNA form, the CDR3 reads TGCAGCGTGGACAGGGGGCGCTTAGAGACCCAGTACTTC. This chain uses TRBV29-1 with TRBJ2-5; 11 bases agree with TRBD1. CDR1 is SQVTM, CDR2 ANQGSEA, per germline. The J segment lost 4 bases and the V segment lost 6 bases, leaving 4 bases of the junction unmatched. The length of the CDR3 is 13 residues.

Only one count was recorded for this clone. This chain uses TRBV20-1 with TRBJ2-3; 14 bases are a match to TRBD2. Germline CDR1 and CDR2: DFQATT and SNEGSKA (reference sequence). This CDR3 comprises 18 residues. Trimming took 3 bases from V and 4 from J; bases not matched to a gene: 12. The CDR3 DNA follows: TGCAGTGCTAGTCCCGTCCCGGGACTAGCGGGAGTAGCAGATACGCAGTATTTT. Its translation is CSASPVPGLAGVADTQYF.

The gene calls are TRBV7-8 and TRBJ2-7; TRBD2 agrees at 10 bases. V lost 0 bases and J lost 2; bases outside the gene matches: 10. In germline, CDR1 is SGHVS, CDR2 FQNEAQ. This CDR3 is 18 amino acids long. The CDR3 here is CASSLAVAGGPSPYEQYV. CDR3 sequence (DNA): TGTGCCAGCAGCTTAGCAGTAGCGGGGGGACCCTCTCCCTACGAGCAGTACGTC.

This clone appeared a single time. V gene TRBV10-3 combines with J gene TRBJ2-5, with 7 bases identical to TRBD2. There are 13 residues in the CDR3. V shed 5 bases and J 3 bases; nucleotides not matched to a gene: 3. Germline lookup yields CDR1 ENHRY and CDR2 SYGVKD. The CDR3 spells CAISKGREETQYF. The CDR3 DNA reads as TGTGCCATCAGTAAAGGGAGGGAAGAGACCCAGTACTTC.